Each of the 26 T cell receptor beta chains below was sequenced from the same sample in a study of blood T cell repertoires in COVID-19. Produced via immunoSEQ multiplex PCR; TCRdb's table is partial and in-frame only. The repertoire consists of 200,000 to 250,000 clones, with roughly 89% occurring once and the leading ten covering about 4%. Material: PBMCs or T cells enriched from blood (not recorded which). Receptors were obtained from a woman between 40 and 55 years old with acute COVID-19.

This sequence joins TRBV5-1 and TRBJ1-2, with no clear D. V was clipped by 3 bases and J by 4 bases, with 13 bases between them. The CDR3 is 14 residues long. Germline CDR1 is SGHRS and CDR2 is YFSETQ. CDR3 loop: CASSSSAGSYGYTF. CDR3 coding DNA: TGCGCCAGCAGCTCCTCGGCAGGCTCCTATGGCTACACCTTC.

The V call is TRBV7-9, the J call TRBJ1-2, with D uncertain. Germline CDR1 SEHNR, CDR2 FQNEAQ (reference sequence). V lost 0 bases to trimming and J lost 1 base, with 6 bases between them. The CDR3 extends over 14 amino acids. Written as DNA, the CDR3 is TGTGCCAGCAGCTTAGCCGTATTTAACTATGGCTACACCTTC. Translation: CASSLAVFNYGYTF.

The V and J genes are TRBV7-9 and TRBJ1-2, with 10 bases matching TRBD1. Germline CDR1 SEHNR, CDR2 FQNEAQ (reference sequence). The CDR3 spans 15 residues. V shed 4 bases and J 8 bases; nucleotides not matched to a gene: 10. Here the CDR3 reads CASSSTGGVIEGYTF. CDR3 in DNA: TGTGCCAGCAGCTCGACAGGGGGCGTAATAGAAGGCTACACCTTC.

The genes are TRBV29-1 and TRBJ1-4, with 7 bases aligning to TRBD1. From germline, CDR1 is SQVTM and CDR2 ANQGSEA. V was pared by 8 bases and J by 7 bases, with 10 bases of the junction left unmatched. There are 13 residues in the CDR3. The CDR3 nucleotides read TGCAGCTTCTGGCGCAGGGGGAGTGAAAAACTGTTTTTT. This gives the protein CSFWRRGSEKLFF.

This chain connects TRBV6-5 to TRBJ1-2, with a tentative D call TRBD1 (5 bases). Germline assignment: CDR1 MNHEY and CDR2 SVGAGI. V was trimmed by 2 bases and J by 5 bases, leaving 18 bases between them. This CDR3 contains 16 residues. The DNA for the CDR3 is TGTGCCAGCAGTTACGCTGGGAAGGGGATACGGTATGGCTACACCTTC. It encodes CASSYAGKGIRYGYTF.

The V and J genes are TRBV5-1 and TRBJ2-7; tentatively, D is TRBD1 (6 bases). There are 13 residues in the CDR3. Trimming took off 0 bases at V and 2 bases at J, with 6 bases between the two ends. Germline V CDR1 and CDR2: SGHRS, YFSETQ. The CDR3: CASSLEGAYEQYV. DNA for the CDR3: TGCGCCAGCAGCTTGGAGGGGGCCTACGAGCAGTACGTC.

This clone was counted at least ten times. This chain links TRBV6-6 with TRBJ1-6; TRBD1 matches 7 bases. The CDR3 spans 18 residues. Germline loops: CDR1 MNHNY, CDR2 SVGAGI (reference sequence). Trimming cost V 5 bases and J 0 bases; bases outside gene matches: 10. The CDR3 DNA reads TGTGCCAGCAGTCTACAGGGGCCACCCCTCTCCTATAATTCACCCCTCCACTTT. This encodes CASSLQGPPLSYNSPLHF.

The V gene is TRBV19, the J gene TRBJ2-5; 7 bases map to TRBD1. CDR3 length equals 16 residues. Looked up from germline, CDR1 is LNHDA and CDR2 is SQIVND (reference sequence). With V trimmed by 3 bases and J by 2 bases, 9 bases remained unmatched. For the CDR3, the DNA is TGTGCCAGTAGTATGGGTAGGGGGCCTCGACAAGAGACCCAGTACTTC. It is translated as CASSMGRGPRQETQYF.

The chain carries TRBV7-2 and TRBJ2-1; D might be TRBD2 (7 bases). The CDR3 contains 16 residues. Germline CDR1 reads SGHTA; CDR2 reads FQGNSA. Trimming stripped 4 bases from V and 8 bases from J, with 21 bases between. The CDR3 region has the DNA TGTGCCAGCAGCTGGTCGGAGGGGGGGGCCAGGGATGAGCAGTTCTTC. Translating gives CASSWSEGGARDEQFF. The variable domain in full, completed from reference TRBV7-2 and TRBJ2-1, reads GAGVSQSPSNKVTEKGKDVELRCDPISGHTALYWYRQSLGQGLEFLIYFQGNSAPDKSGLPSDRFSAERTGGSVSTLTIQRTQQEDSAVYLCASSWSEGGARDEQFFGPGTRLTVL.

The J gene is TRBJ1-2, the V gene TRBV27; D may be TRBD1 (5 bases). This CDR3 spans 16 amino acids. The V end was cut by 0 bases, the J end by 6 bases, with 17 bases between. Germline CDR1 reads MNHEY; CDR2 reads SMNVEV (reference sequence). The CDR3 DNA sequence: TGTGCCAGCAGTTTATCCCCGGGACTATCGTGGGATGGCTACACCTTC. It translates to CASSLSPGLSWDGYTF.

The chain links TRBV6-5 to TRBJ2-1, with a possible D match to TRBD1 (5 bases). CDR1 and CDR2 (germline): MNHEY, SVGAGI. This CDR3 spans 15 amino acids. V lost 5 bases to trimming and J lost 8 bases, with 19 bases between them. As DNA, the CDR3 is TGTGCCAGCAGTCCCCGGGTAGCTCTAGGGGATGAGCAGTTCTTC. Protein sequence: CASSPRVALGDEQFF.

The rearrangement links TRBV9 to TRBJ1-1; D gene uncertain. This CDR3 has 13 residues. Trimming cost V 4 bases and J 1 base, with 8 bases left between them. The germline CDR1 and CDR2 sequences are SGDLS and YYNGEE. The CDR3 DNA sequence: TGTGCCAGCAGCCCCCGAGGGAACACTGAAGCTTTCTTT. The encoded protein is CASSPRGNTEAFF. Supplemented by reference TRBV9 and TRBJ1-1, the full variable domain reads DSGVTQTPKHLITATGQRVTLRCSPRSGDLSVYWYQQSLDQGLQFLIQYYNGEERAKGNILERFSAQQFPDLHSELNLSSLELGDSALYFCASSPRGNTEAFFGQGTRLTVV.

The chain joins TRBV7-2 to TRBJ1-1, with a possible D match to TRBD1 (6 bases). The germline V gene encodes CDR1 SGHTA and CDR2 FQGNSA. This CDR3 spans 13 amino acids. Trimming pared 4 bases from V and 8 bases from J, leaving 14 bases between. CDR3 nucleotides: TGTGCCAGCAGCTCTCTAGGTAGGGGGGAAGCTTTCTTT. Residues: CASSSLGRGEAFF.

The chain has TRBV4-2 and TRBJ1-1, with D possibly matching TRBD1 (5 bases). This CDR3 comprises 16 residues. The germline CDR1 and CDR2 sequences are LGHNA and YNFKEQ. V gave up 0 bases and J gave up 5 bases, with 16 bases separating them. The CDR3 is CASSQEATLRATEAFF. The CDR3 DNA reads as TGTGCCAGCAGCCAAGAGGCCACCCTCAGGGCTACTGAAGCTTTCTTT.

The V and J genes are TRBV5-6 and TRBJ2-7; a weak D match, TRBD1 (5 bases). The CDR3 length is 19 residues. Germline V CDR1 and CDR2: SGHDT, YYEEEE. V lost 1 base and J lost 0, with 23 bases in between. In DNA, the CDR3 is TGTGCCAGCAGCTTGCTTTGGGGTCAGGGCCGATTAAGCTCCTACGAGCAGTACTTC. Translation: CASSLLWGQGRLSSYEQYF.

J is TRBJ1-2 and V is TRBV6-6, with D tentatively TRBD1 (6 bases). This CDR3 comprises 14 residues. Trimming took 6 bases from V and 7 from J, leaving 18 bases between them. Germline V CDR1 and CDR2: MNHNY, SVGAGI (reference sequence). CDR3 sequence reads: CASSQSSGGGGYTF. In DNA, the CDR3 is TGTGCCAGCAGCCAATCGTCGGGGGGCGGTGGCTACACCTTC.

The chain links TRBV6-2 or TRBV6-3 to TRBJ2-7; tentatively, D is TRBD1 (5 bases). Germline lookup yields CDR1 MNHEY and CDR2 SVGEGT. The CDR3 totals 15 residues. V shed 4 bases and J shed 2 bases, with 15 bases lying between them. The CDR3 DNA follows: TGTGCCAGCAGTTCCCTAGGAATAGGGGCCTACGAGCAGTACTTC. Translated, it gives CASSSLGIGAYEQYF.

The chain combines TRBV7-3 with TRBJ2-3, with TRBD2 matching over 8 bases. CDR3 length: 17 residues. V trimming: 1 base; J trimming: 2 bases; junction bases outside the gene matches: 8. CDR1 and CDR2 (germline): SGHTA, FQGTGA. The CDR3 coding sequence is TGTGCCAGCAGCTTAAGGGCAGCGGGGGCCTTCACAGATACGCAGTATTTT. This sequence encodes CASSLRAAGAFTDTQYF.

The chain links TRBV28 to TRBJ2-1, with 8 positions matching TRBD1. The germline CDR1 and CDR2 sequences are MDHEN and SYDVKM. This CDR3 is 17 amino acids long. V lost 6 bases to trimming and J lost 5 bases; unmatched junction nucleotides: 15. The CDR3 region has the DNA TGTGCCAGCAGATACCCTCGAGGACAGGGATCGAACAATGAGCAGTTCTTC. Protein: CASRYPRGQGSNNEQFF. Using reference TRBV28 and TRBJ2-1 for the parts outside the CDR3, the full variable domain is DVKVTQSSRYLVKRTGEKVFLECVQDMDHENMFWYRQDPGLGLRLIYFSYDVKMKEKGDIPEGYSVSREKKERFSLILESASTNQTSMYLCASRYPRGQGSNNEQFFGPGTRLTVL.

The rearrangement joins TRBV25-1 to TRBJ1-1, with a tentative D call TRBD1 (6 bases). Germline loops: CDR1 MGHDK, CDR2 SYGVNS. Trimming removed 1 base at V and 3 bases at J, with 21 bases between. CDR3 length equals 18 residues. The CDR3 loop is CASSESTRGPLGDTEAFF. For the CDR3, the DNA is TGTGCCAGCAGTGAATCCACCAGGGGCCCTTTGGGGGACACTGAAGCTTTCTTT.

This clone showed up just a few times. The J gene is TRBJ1-3, the V gene TRBV10-3; TRBD1 might be the D (6 bases). The V gene's germline CDR1 is ENHRY and CDR2 SYGVKD. V dropped 4 bases and J dropped 4 bases, with 20 bases sitting between them. This CDR3 has 17 amino acids. The DNA for the CDR3 is TGTGCCATCAGTGTCGCAGGGGCTAAATCAGCGGGAAACACCATATATTTT. As protein: CAISVAGAKSAGNTIYF.

As regards this clone: The same CDR3 arises from other DNA sequences in this sample as well. The chain joins TRBV2 to TRBJ2-7; TRBD1 aligns across 7 bases. The CDR3 is made up of 14 amino acids. The V and J ends lost 2 bases and 1 base, in that order; junction bases with no gene match: 2. The germline gives CDR1 SNHLY, CDR2 FYNNEI. The CDR3 coding sequence is TGTGCCAGCAGTGAACAGGGGGAATCCTACGAGCAGTACTTC. This codes for CASSEQGESYEQYF. The whole variable domain, filled in from reference TRBV2 and TRBJ2-7, reads EPEVTQTPSHQVTQMGQEVILRCVPISNHLYFYWYRQILGQKVEFLVSFYNNEISEKSEIFDDQFSVERPDGSNFTLKIRSTKLEDSAMYFCASSEQGESYEQYFGPGTRLTVT.

The rearrangement joins TRBV21-1 to TRBJ1-2; the table's D call, TRBD1, has no DNA check behind it. TRBV21-1 is a pseudogene. The CDR3 is 15 residues long. For the CDR3, the DNA is TGTGCCAGCAGCTGGCGGAGGGGGCTAGACTATGGCTACACCTTC. The encoded protein is CASSWRRGLDYGYTF.

This chain joins TRBV9 and TRBJ2-7, with D perhaps matching TRBD1 (6 bases). CDR3 length equals 15 residues. Germline lookup yields CDR1 SGDLS and CDR2 YYNGEE. V was pared by 2 bases and J by 2 bases, with 14 bases between. CDR3 amino acids: CASSVLGTQTYEQYF. The CDR3 DNA sequence: TGTGCCAGCAGCGTCCTCGGGACACAGACCTACGAGCAGTACTTC.

This clone is a singleton in its sample. Other DNA sequences in this specimen translate into the identical CDR3. The V call is TRBV9, the J call TRBJ1-2, with a tentative D call TRBD1 (6 bases). Trimming cost V 0 bases and J 5 bases, with 14 bases left between them. This CDR3 has 15 amino acids. Per the germline V gene, CDR1 is SGDLS and CDR2 is YYNGEE. CDR3 in DNA: TGTGCCAGCAGCGTAGTGGACAGAGGGGGATATGGCTACACCTTC. Translation gives CASSVVDRGGYGYTF.

This sequence joins TRBV19 and TRBJ1-1; D might be TRBD1 (5 bases). V lost 7 bases, J lost 4 bases, and 13 bases lay in between. The CDR3 covers 13 residues. Looked up from germline, CDR1 is LNHDA and CDR2 is SQIVND (reference sequence). CDR3 loop: CASTRDLGTEAFF. The CDR3 DNA follows: TGTGCCAGTACGAGGGACTTGGGCACTGAAGCTTTCTTT.